This TCR beta chain was obtained from a study of cytomegalovirus exposure and HLA in healthy donors (dated by TCRdb to 2016 to 2017). About the study as a whole: An earlier analysis of some 600 of the donors reported roughly 300 Gb of sequence data and roughly 120 million unique TCR beta sequences obtained from approximately 180 million T cells. An earlier analysis of 587 of the donors applied high-throughput TCR beta sequencing to assess whether each TCR beta V gene segment acted as functional or pseudogenic. All discovery cohort repertoires had been generated on a single sequencing platform. The study aimed to test whether cataloging public T cell receptors could reveal signatures of past pathogen exposure. HLA typing included class I and class II loci at four-digit resolution. Because of strong linkage in the cohort, five DR-DQ haplotypes were treated as single units for association and clustering. A later genetic analysis took genome-wide SNP genotypes for about three fifths of the 666 donors and used that subset as a discovery cohort. The number of donors typed differed by locus, with about 629-630 for A, B, C, DRB1 and DQB1, roughly 520 for DQA1, under 610 for DPA1, and around 450 for DPB1. In a later analysis, previously published TCR beta repertoires from 670 or so donors were re-analyzed and high-resolution HLA genotyping was added so that TCR occurrence patterns could be studied. An early release that covered roughly 600 HLA-typed donors contained around 300 gigabases of sequencing data and around 80 million unique TCR sequences. Rather than using new phenotypic data, the later analysis identified candidate immune exposures from TCR beta sequences and from how often those sequences occurred across donors. To predict cytomegalovirus infection status, the study combined high-throughput TCR immunosequencing, statistical association of individual TCRs with disease status, and machine learning. The study used immunosequencing to profile the T cell repertoires of approximately 630 subjects and linked those repertoires to cytomegalovirus serostatus. On average, 235,054 unique TCR beta nucleotide sequences were sequenced per donor among several hundred genotyped donors of the cohort, with 15% to 20% of those sequences being non-productive. Alongside the repertoire data, information on donor age, sex, ethnicity and CMV serostatus was compiled. Of the approximately 400 genotyped donors, about 84% fell in the genetic ancestry cluster associated with self-reported Caucasian donors. A separate validation cohort of approximately 130 different subjects was used in addition to the 666-subject first cohort. Overall study results and their limits: A further reported finding was that TCR beta sequences accurately predicted the HLA-A and HLA-B alleles for most subjects in the first cohort. A later genetic analysis associated a missense DCLRE1C variant with V-gene and J-gene trimming of TCR beta chains, and an independent cohort replicated the association. A later analysis found that HLA-associated TCR beta chains were more clonally expanded and had lower generation probabilities than equally common non-associated chains. The cohort was sequenced for TCR beta chains only, and without alpha or paired-chain data the features that could be detected were limited. A group of highly shared sequence variants was considered likely to be a technical artifact of the sequencing pipeline. When HLA alleles, especially DR and DQ, strongly co-occurred, TCR associations were difficult to assign to individual alleles. In a later genetic analysis, fewer N-insertions in productive TCRs were reported among donors in an Asian-associated ancestry cluster than the roughly 700-donor mean. Specific HLA alleles were associated with roughly 17,000 TCR beta sequences at a false discovery rate of 0.05 in a later analysis. In both the original and validation cohorts, the classifier was reported to diagnose cytomegalovirus status with high specificity and sensitivity. An earlier analysis of approximately 500 of the donors showed that most TCR beta V segments appeared in productive rearrangements either about 90% or about 30% of the time, which broadly matched IMGT annotations. Correlated functional status among segregating V segments might reflect linkage disequilibrium, but an unknown experimental factor could not be ruled out. Because HLA typing was missing for some donors at each locus, association tests included only the typed subset. In a later analysis, the rate of TCR association differed among HLA loci, with DRB1 alleles having the most associated TCRs and HLA-C alleles having the fewest. A later analysis reported that several top co-occurrence clusters appeared linked to parvovirus B19, influenza, CMV and Epstein-Barr virus. It was suggested by the authors that the approach could potentially be generalized to other disease states and immunological phenotypes. In vitro tests confirmed that a few of the cytomegalovirus-associated TCR beta chains recognize cytomegalovirus antigens. The 87-base-pair reads could not distinguish some IMGT-functional V segments, including TRBV6-2 and TRBV6-3, so those segments were excluded. Immune exposure information for the cohort was limited to CMV serostatus. A later analysis found that most CMV-associated TCR beta chains appeared HLA-restricted, with HLA associations seemingly driven largely by CMV exposure. The study gave a list of about 170 TCR beta chains associated with cytomegalovirus. The presence/absence analyses assumed that sequencing depth was roughly uniform across donors, and that assumption may not be true. While some public TCRs were present in many individuals, most TCR sequences turned up only very rarely across donors. Fewer than 20 rarely observed V segments, including chromosome 9 orphons, were excluded from the earlier analysis of 550 to 700 of the donors because counts were too low.

The CDR3 holds 14 amino acids from the cysteine to the phenylalanine. Only CDR3 DNA is held: 42 bases, read in frame from base 1. The junction carries 11 bases between V and J, which are trimmed by 4 bases and 1 base respectively. The germline V gene yields SGDLS for CDR1 and YYNGEE for CDR2. The library relied on the immunoSEQ multiplex PCR assay. For the multiplex PCR, a mixture combining 60 forward primers for TCR Vbeta segments and 13 reverse primers for TCR Jbeta segments was used. A multiplex PCR assay on genomic DNA amplified the CDR3 region of rearranged TCR beta genes. The amplified TCR beta libraries were sequenced on the Illumina HiSeq System as 87-base-pair reads. From the authors' description of their analysis: In a later analysis, tens of millions of unique TCR beta chains were counted across the 650 to 700 repertoires, and roughly 10 million of these chains were shared by at least two donors. Raw reads were error-corrected and collapsed into unique sequences by a nearest-neighbor algorithm in which closely related sequences were merged to remove PCR and sequencing errors. V, D and J gene segments were assigned by aligning CDR3 sequences to IMGT reference sequences. For a sequence to be retained, a match of at least six nucleotides to both a V gene segment and a J gene segment was required. Rearrangements were classified as productive when the CDR3 lacked stop codons and remained in frame with V and J, and all other rearrangements were classified as non-productive. Following IMGT convention, CDR3 was defined as the stretch from the second conserved V-encoded cysteine up to the conserved J-encoded phenylalanine. Sequences without an unambiguous match to a single V gene segment were excluded from the earlier analysis of 450 to 750 of the donors. In an earlier analysis of around 590 of the donors, a V segment was called functional when productive rearrangements were above 56.7%, and segregating when the standard deviation between donors exceeded 5%. To diagnose cytomegalovirus status from the catalog of TCR beta chain sequences, a statistical classification framework was built. In a later analysis, TCR nucleotide sequences were compared against IMGT/GENE-DB human TR gene sequences so that V and J genes could be assigned. Using the TCRdist pipeline, a later analysis assigned CDR3 sequences along with most-parsimonious VDJ recombination scenarios. In a later analysis, each TCR beta chain was defined by its CDR3 amino acid sequence together with its V-gene family, and reads without a unique V-gene family were excluded. In a later analysis, approximately 590 highly shared, low-generation-probability nucleotide sequences were removed to address suspected cross-contamination and a sequencing artifact. In a later analysis, a clonal expansion index was calculated for each public chain from normalized within-repertoire ranks of inferred template counts. In a later analysis, generation probabilities were computed with a VDJ recombination model fitted to out-of-frame rearrangements, and the resulting probabilities were checked against IGoR. In a later analysis, TCR-TCR, TCR-HLA and TCR-CMV co-occurrence was scored with hypergeometric tests, and a repertoire-size bias correction was applied to TCR pairs. False discovery rates were estimated in a later analysis by permuting HLA or CMV assignments 20 times. In a later analysis, co-occurring TCRs were grouped using DBSCAN, and TCRdist sequence similarity was added for clustering within HLA-allele-positive subsets. Repertoires with fewer than 30,000 or more than 120,000 public chains were left out of co-occurrence clustering, as were a handful of repertoires with anomalous nucleotide sharing. The immuneACCESS repertoire file appears here via TCRdb, limited to in-frame rearrangements. These files lack a portion of the clones; in checked studies, under half of the deficit traces to unresolved V genes, and the cause of the others is not known. The V and J calls and clone size are taken from that table; D and trimming were inferred from the DNA. The sample table records about 160,000 clones; 65% to 80% of these occur just once. The leading ten clones occupy under 2.5% of the sample.

This clone was observed a few times. It lacks a known antigen. No much larger clone is present one base from it, and per-base qualities are unavailable. The cohort was made up of roughly 670 healthy bone marrow donors. At the time of sampling, every cohort member was nominally healthy, though immune exposures that went unrecorded were likely present. The donor tested CMV seronegative, placing the donor among the 350 or so seronegative members of the cohort. A peripheral blood sample was collected from each donor, and TCR beta sequencing was performed on peripheral blood mononuclear cells. The Qiagen DNeasy Blood Extraction Kit was used to extract genomic DNA from the blood cell samples.

The chain links TRBV9 with TRBJ1-1; 6 matching bases give a weak D call of TRBD1. Material: PBMCs. This sequence was found in a female donor in good health and CMV-seronegative. This receptor has the CDR3 CASSSETGNTEAFF. The nucleotide sequence is TGTGCCAGCAGCTCGGAGACAGGGAACACTGAAGCTTTCTTT. With all but the CDR3 taken from the reference TRBV9 and TRBJ1-1 genes, the full variable domain is: DSGVTQTPKHLITATGQRVTLRCSPRSGDLSVYWYQQSLDQGLQFLIQYYNGEERAKGNILERFSAQQFPDLHSELNLSSLELGDSALYFCASSSETGNTEAFFGQGTRLTVV.